Listed below are T cell receptor beta chains from one sample, sequenced in a study of vaccination effects on CD4 cells after COVID-19. Assay: immunoSEQ multiplex PCR; the TCRdb copy retains only in-frame clones and omits some. Here the sample spans 60,000 to 65,000 clones, about 71% being singletons. Antigens of these TCRs are unknown. Specimen: CD4+ T cells from PBMCs cultured with HCoV-OC43 spike peptides, collected before COVID-19 vaccination. The receptors were gathered from a human donor who received a COVID-19 vaccine. CDR3s include the opening cysteine and the closing phenylalanine or tryptophan. Each record gives: V gene, D gene, clone size, J gene, CDR3 DNA, CDR3 protein. D genes are given only for firm matches. The size field is filled for only some rows; it gives once, few, many or a size class.

V gene: TRBV6-6
D gene: .
clone size: .
J gene: TRBJ1-3
CDR3 DNA: TGTGCCAGCAGTAACAGGGCAGACACCATATATTTT
CDR3 protein: CASSNRADTIYF

V gene: TRBV5-1
D gene: .
clone size: few
J gene: TRBJ1-5
CDR3 DNA: TGCGCCAGCAGCTTGGTACCTAATAGCAATCAGCCCCAGCATTTT
CDR3 protein: CASSLVPNSNQPQHF

V gene: TRBV2
D gene: .
clone size: .
J gene: TRBJ1-5
CDR3 DNA: TGTGCCAGCATGACCAATAGCAATCAGCCCCAGCATTTT
CDR3 protein: CASMTNSNQPQHF

V gene: TRBV5-1
D gene: .
clone size: .
J gene: TRBJ2-1
CDR3 DNA: TGCGCCAGCAGCTTTAGGACAGATAGCTCCTACAATGAGCAGTTCTTC
CDR3 protein: CASSFRTDSSYNEQFF

V gene: TRBV10-3
D gene: .
clone size: once
J gene: TRBJ1-4
CDR3 DNA: TGTGCCATCAGTGAGCCGAGTGGACGACTGTTTTTT
CDR3 protein: CAISEPSGRLFF

V gene: TRBV19
D gene: .
clone size: few
J gene: TRBJ1-2
CDR3 DNA: TGTGCCAGTAGTAACCACCCGGACAGACCTATCTATGGCTACACCTTC
CDR3 protein: CASSNHPDRPIYGYTF

V gene: TRBV7-9
D gene: .
clone size: .
J gene: TRBJ1-4
CDR3 DNA: TGTGCCAGCAGCTTTTCCGGGACTCCAGGAAAACTGTTTTTT
CDR3 protein: CASSFSGTPGKLFF

V gene: TRBV15
D gene: .
clone size: few
J gene: TRBJ1-2
CDR3 DNA: TGTGCCACCAGCAGAGATGAGGCAGAGAACTATGGCTACACCTTC
CDR3 protein: CATSRDEAENYGYTF

V gene: TRBV7-9
D gene: .
clone size: .
J gene: TRBJ2-5
CDR3 DNA: TGTGCCAGCAGCAGACCGGGCCAAGAGACCCAGTACTTC
CDR3 protein: CASSRPGQETQYF

V gene: TRBV6-5
D gene: .
clone size: .
J gene: TRBJ1-6
CDR3 DNA: TGTGCCAGCAGTAGAGCTTGGGACCCAAATTCACCCCTCCACTTT
CDR3 protein: CASSRAWDPNSPLHF

V gene: TRBV18
D gene: .
clone size: .
J gene: TRBJ1-3
CDR3 DNA: TGTGCCAGCTCACCACTAGACAGCCACTACTCTGGAAACACCATATATTTT
CDR3 protein: CASSPLDSHYSGNTIYF

V gene: TRBV9
D gene: .
clone size: .
J gene: TRBJ1-1
CDR3 DNA: TGTGCCAGCAGCCGTGGGGGGTACGGTGAAGCTTTCTTT
CDR3 protein: CASSRGGYGEAFF

V gene: TRBV28
D gene: .
clone size: .
J gene: TRBJ1-1
CDR3 DNA: TGTGCCAGCAGCCCCGTTTATCCGGGAAGAAAAGCTTTCTTT
CDR3 protein: CASSPVYPGRKAFF

V gene: TRBV5-1
D gene: .
clone size: .
J gene: TRBJ2-3
CDR3 DNA: TGCGCCAGCAGCTTGGAGCCTATGAATACAGATACGCAGTATTTT
CDR3 protein: CASSLEPMNTDTQYF

V gene: TRBV5-6
D gene: .
clone size: .
J gene: TRBJ1-4
CDR3 DNA: TGTGCCAGCAGCCTTAACCCCGGGACGGCGAATGAAAAACTGTTTTTT
CDR3 protein: CASSLNPGTANEKLFF

V gene: TRBV6-6
D gene: .
clone size: once
J gene: TRBJ2-6
CDR3 DNA: TGTGCCAGCAGTTACCTCCAATCTGGGGCCAACGTCCTGACTTTC
CDR3 protein: CASSYLQSGANVLTF

V gene: TRBV28
D gene: TRBD2
clone size: .
J gene: TRBJ2-2
CDR3 DNA: TGTGCCAGCAGGGATAGCGGGGGGGCCGACACCGGGGAGCTGTTTTTT
CDR3 protein: CASRDSGGADTGELFF

V gene: TRBV14
D gene: .
clone size: .
J gene: TRBJ1-1
CDR3 DNA: TGTGCCAGCAGCCAATATGGCCCGAACACTGAAGCTTTCTTT
CDR3 protein: CASSQYGPNTEAFF

V gene: TRBV7-2
D gene: .
clone size: .
J gene: TRBJ2-3
CDR3 DNA: TGTGCCAGCAGCCCGACCGGGGGCGTCACAGATACGCAGTATTTT
CDR3 protein: CASSPTGGVTDTQYF

V gene: TRBV6-5
D gene: TRBD1
clone size: .
J gene: TRBJ1-2
CDR3 DNA: TGTGCCAGCAGTTACTCGAGGACAGGGGAAGGCTACACCTTC
CDR3 protein: CASSYSRTGEGYTF

V gene: TRBV6-1
D gene: TRBD1
clone size: few
J gene: TRBJ1-4
CDR3 DNA: TGTGCCAGCAGTGAAGACAGGGGCTCGAATGAAAAACTGTTTTTT
CDR3 protein: CASSEDRGSNEKLFF

V gene: TRBV18
D gene: .
clone size: .
J gene: TRBJ2-2
CDR3 DNA: TGTGCCAGCTCACTGGGTGCGGGGAGAGACACCGGGGAGCTGTTTTTT
CDR3 protein: CASSLGAGRDTGELFF

V gene: TRBV9
D gene: TRBD2
clone size: .
J gene: TRBJ2-3
CDR3 DNA: TGTGCCAGCAGCGCCCACGGGACTAGCGGCCCCGAAAAAGCGTATTTT
CDR3 protein: CASSAHGTSGPEKAYF

V gene: TRBV19
D gene: TRBD1
clone size: few
J gene: TRBJ1-5
CDR3 DNA: TGTGCCAGTATCCCGTATGTGGGACAGGGCTTTCAGCCCCAGCATTTT
CDR3 protein: CASIPYVGQGFQPQHF

V gene: TRBV19
D gene: .
clone size: few
J gene: TRBJ1-1
CDR3 DNA: TGTGCCAGTAGAAAGGGGGGGAATTCTGCTGAAGCTTTCTTT
CDR3 protein: CASRKGGNSAEAFF

V gene: TRBV27
D gene: TRBD1
clone size: .
J gene: TRBJ2-5
CDR3 DNA: TGTGCCAGCAGCACCGGGACAGGGGTGGAGACCCAGTACTTC
CDR3 protein: CASSTGTGVETQYF

V gene: TRBV5-1
D gene: .
clone size: few
J gene: TRBJ1-1
CDR3 DNA: TGCGCCAGCAGCTTGACGGCTGGATTTCGGGGCACTGAAGCTTTCTTT
CDR3 protein: CASSLTAGFRGTEAFF

V gene: TRBV29-1
D gene: TRBD1
clone size: few
J gene: TRBJ1-2
CDR3 DNA: TGCAGCGTTGACCCTGGGACAGGGATGGGCTATGGCTACACCTTC
CDR3 protein: CSVDPGTGMGYGYTF

V gene: TRBV6-5
D gene: .
clone size: .
J gene: TRBJ1-1
CDR3 DNA: TGTGCCAGCAGACCAGGACAGTGGAACACTGAAGCTTTCTTT
CDR3 protein: CASRPGQWNTEAFF

V gene: TRBV28
D gene: .
clone size: .
J gene: TRBJ1-3
CDR3 DNA: TGTGCCAGCAGTTCCCCGGGGAGGGCGGGCTCTGGAAACACCATATATTTT
CDR3 protein: CASSSPGRAGSGNTIYF

V gene: TRBV27
D gene: TRBD1
clone size: .
J gene: TRBJ2-2
CDR3 DNA: TGTGCCAGCAGTCGTCCGGGACAGGGGACCGGGGAGCTGTTTTTT
CDR3 protein: CASSRPGQGTGELFF

V gene: TRBV19
D gene: .
clone size: .
J gene: TRBJ1-2
CDR3 DNA: TGTGCCAGTAGTATCGGTAGTATACAAGTCTATGGCTACACCTTC
CDR3 protein: CASSIGSIQVYGYTF

V gene: TRBV15
D gene: .
clone size: .
J gene: TRBJ1-2
CDR3 DNA: TGTGCCACCAGCAGAGTTGGACCCCAAAATCCTAACTATGGCTACACCTTC
CDR3 protein: CATSRVGPQNPNYGYTF

V gene: TRBV5-6
D gene: .
clone size: .
J gene: TRBJ1-2
CDR3 DNA: TGTGCCAGCAGCTTGTATTCCTTCAACTATGGCTACACCTTC
CDR3 protein: CASSLYSFNYGYTF

V gene: TRBV5-1
D gene: TRBD2
clone size: .
J gene: TRBJ2-3
CDR3 DNA: TGCGCCAGCAGCTTGGGGCTAGCGGGGGGGAGTGTTACGCAGTATTTT
CDR3 protein: CASSLGLAGGSVTQYF

V gene: TRBV4-3
D gene: .
clone size: few
J gene: TRBJ1-1
CDR3 DNA: TGCGCCAGCAGCCAAGATTTAACAAGAATGAACACTGAAGCTTTCTTT
CDR3 protein: CASSQDLTRMNTEAFF

V gene: TRBV11-2
D gene: .
clone size: .
J gene: TRBJ1-2
CDR3 DNA: TGTGCCAGCAGCTTAGGGACAGACTATGGCTACACCTTC
CDR3 protein: CASSLGTDYGYTF

V gene: TRBV6-5
D gene: .
clone size: .
J gene: TRBJ1-5
CDR3 DNA: TGTGCCAGCAGAGTATATAGCAATCAGCCCCAGCATTTT
CDR3 protein: CASRVYSNQPQHF

V gene: TRBV19
D gene: .
clone size: .
J gene: TRBJ2-4
CDR3 DNA: TGTGCCAGTAGCCTTCACGAGGGGTCCAAAAACATTCAGTACTTC
CDR3 protein: CASSLHEGSKNIQYF

V gene: TRBV5-4
D gene: .
clone size: .
J gene: TRBJ2-5
CDR3 DNA: TGTGCCAGCAGCCCCTCCGGGACCTACCTAGAGACCCAGTACTTC
CDR3 protein: CASSPSGTYLETQYF

V gene: TRBV5-1
D gene: TRBD2
clone size: .
J gene: TRBJ2-3
CDR3 DNA: TGCGCCAGCAGCACAGTAGCGGGGGGCACAGATACGCAGTATTTT
CDR3 protein: CASSTVAGGTDTQYF

V gene: TRBV5-1
D gene: .
clone size: .
J gene: TRBJ1-4
CDR3 DNA: TGCGCCAGCAGCTTGGCCGCGGGGACCGCTAATGAAAAACTGTTTTTT
CDR3 protein: CASSLAAGTANEKLFF

V gene: TRBV5-1
D gene: .
clone size: .
J gene: TRBJ1-2
CDR3 DNA: TGCGCCAGCAGCTTGAACAGTCCCGACTATGGCTACACCTTC
CDR3 protein: CASSLNSPDYGYTF

V gene: TRBV9
D gene: .
clone size: few
J gene: TRBJ1-1
CDR3 DNA: TGTGCCAGCAGCTTCCACACCGCCCCAACTAACACTGAAGCTTTCTTT
CDR3 protein: CASSFHTAPTNTEAFF

V gene: TRBV30
D gene: .
clone size: .
J gene: TRBJ1-5
CDR3 DNA: TGTGCCTGGAGCTCCGGGGGTCCGCCCCAGCATTTT
CDR3 protein: CAWSSGGPPQHF

V gene: TRBV5-1
D gene: TRBD1
clone size: .
J gene: TRBJ1-1
CDR3 DNA: TGCGCCAGCAGCTTGGGGGGGACAGGGGCTATTGAAGCTTTCTTT
CDR3 protein: CASSLGGTGAIEAFF

V gene: TRBV5-4
D gene: .
clone size: .
J gene: TRBJ2-3
CDR3 DNA: TGTGCCAGCAGCTTGGGTCATAATCCTAGCGTTGGCACAGATACGCAGTATTTT
CDR3 protein: CASSLGHNPSVGTDTQYF

V gene: TRBV7-8
D gene: .
clone size: .
J gene: TRBJ2-2
CDR3 DNA: TGTGCCAGCAGTCCCAGGCCCTATTCGAACACCGGGGAGCTGTTTTTT
CDR3 protein: CASSPRPYSNTGELFF

V gene: TRBV3-1/TRBV3-2
D gene: .
clone size: .
J gene: TRBJ2-1
CDR3 DNA: TGTGCCAGCAGCCTTTTAGCGATTTCCTACAATGAGCAGTTCTTC
CDR3 protein: CASSLLAISYNEQFF

V gene: TRBV7-3
D gene: .
clone size: .
J gene: TRBJ2-5
CDR3 DNA: TGTGCCAGCAGCCCATCCGTCCAAGAGACCCAGTACTTC
CDR3 protein: CASSPSVQETQYF

V gene: TRBV19
D gene: TRBD1
clone size: .
J gene: TRBJ1-4
CDR3 DNA: TGTGCCAGTAGAGACAGGGCTGCAACTAATGAAAAACTGTTTTTT
CDR3 protein: CASRDRAATNEKLFF

V gene: TRBV6-5
D gene: .
clone size: .
J gene: TRBJ1-5
CDR3 DNA: TGTGCCAGCAGGTCGGGGATTAATAGCAATCAGCCCCAGCATTTT
CDR3 protein: CASRSGINSNQPQHF

V gene: TRBV19
D gene: TRBD2
clone size: .
J gene: TRBJ2-1
CDR3 DNA: TGTGCCAGTAGTATCCCCCCGGGACTAGCGGGGGGGAAGAATGAGCAGTTCTTC
CDR3 protein: CASSIPPGLAGGKNEQFF

V gene: TRBV7-8
D gene: .
clone size: .
J gene: TRBJ1-3
CDR3 DNA: TGTGCCAGCAGCAATAGGACATTTGGAAACACCATATATTTT
CDR3 protein: CASSNRTFGNTIYF

V gene: TRBV3-1/TRBV3-2
D gene: .
clone size: .
J gene: TRBJ1-4
CDR3 DNA: TGTGCCAGCAGCCTTCGGCCGCCTCCGGGAGGTGAAAAACTGTTTTTT
CDR3 protein: CASSLRPPPGGEKLFF